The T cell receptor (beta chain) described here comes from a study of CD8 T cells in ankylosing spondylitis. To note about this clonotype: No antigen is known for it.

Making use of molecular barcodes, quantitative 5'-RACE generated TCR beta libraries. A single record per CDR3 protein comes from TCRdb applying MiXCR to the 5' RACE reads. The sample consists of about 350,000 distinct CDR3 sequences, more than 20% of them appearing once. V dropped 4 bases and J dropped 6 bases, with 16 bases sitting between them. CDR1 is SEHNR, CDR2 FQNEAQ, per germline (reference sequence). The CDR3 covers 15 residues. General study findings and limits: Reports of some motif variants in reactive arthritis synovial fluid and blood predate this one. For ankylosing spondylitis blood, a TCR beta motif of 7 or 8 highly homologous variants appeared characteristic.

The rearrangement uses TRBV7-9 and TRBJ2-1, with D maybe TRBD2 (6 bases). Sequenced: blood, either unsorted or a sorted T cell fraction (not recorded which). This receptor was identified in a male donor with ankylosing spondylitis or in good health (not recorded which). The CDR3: CASSYSLTSSNEQFF. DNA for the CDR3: TGTGCCAGCAGCTACTCGCTGACTAGTAGCAATGAGCAGTTCTTC.